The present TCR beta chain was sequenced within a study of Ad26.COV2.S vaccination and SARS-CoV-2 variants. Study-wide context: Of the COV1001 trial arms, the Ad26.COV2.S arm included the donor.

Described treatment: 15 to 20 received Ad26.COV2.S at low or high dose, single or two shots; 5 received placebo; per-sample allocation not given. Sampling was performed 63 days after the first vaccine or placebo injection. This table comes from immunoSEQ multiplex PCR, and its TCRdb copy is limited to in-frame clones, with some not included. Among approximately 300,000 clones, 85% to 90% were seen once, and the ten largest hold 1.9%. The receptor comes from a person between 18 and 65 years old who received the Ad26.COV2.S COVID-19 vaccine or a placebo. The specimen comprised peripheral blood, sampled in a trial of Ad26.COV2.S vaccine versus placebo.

The DNA for the CDR3 is TGTGCCAGTAGTGCTACCGGGACAGCGAACACTGAAGCTTTCTTT. This codes for CASSATGTANTEAFF. The chain has TRBV19 and TRBJ1-1; TRBD1 matches at 7 bases. Losses at the gene ends were 5 bases for V and 1 base for J; bases not matched to a gene: 7. This CDR3 is 15 amino acids long. CDR1 is LNHDA, CDR2 SQIVND, per germline (reference sequence).